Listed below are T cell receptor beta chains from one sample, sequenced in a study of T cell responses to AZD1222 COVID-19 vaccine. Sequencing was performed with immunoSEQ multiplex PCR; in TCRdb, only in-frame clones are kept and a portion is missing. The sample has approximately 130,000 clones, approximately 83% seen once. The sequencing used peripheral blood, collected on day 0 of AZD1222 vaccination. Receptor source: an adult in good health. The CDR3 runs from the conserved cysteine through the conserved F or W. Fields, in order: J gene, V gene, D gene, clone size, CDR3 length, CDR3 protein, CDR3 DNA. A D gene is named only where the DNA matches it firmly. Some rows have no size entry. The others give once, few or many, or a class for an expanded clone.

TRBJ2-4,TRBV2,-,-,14,CASYVPGDKNIQYF,TGTGCCAGCTACGTTCCGGGAGACAAAAACATTCAGTACTTC
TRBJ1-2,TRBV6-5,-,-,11,CASSNLYGYTF,TGTGCCAGCAGCAACTTGTATGGCTACACCTTC
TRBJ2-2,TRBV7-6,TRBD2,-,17,CASSSGLAGVGPGELFF,TGTGCCAGCAGCTCTGGACTAGCGGGAGTGGGACCCGGGGAGCTGTTTTTT
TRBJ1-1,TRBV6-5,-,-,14,CASSSGSGVAEAFF,TGTGCCAGCAGCTCCGGATCCGGTGTGGCTGAAGCTTTCTTT
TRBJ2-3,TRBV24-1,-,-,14,CATSEIRNSDTQYF,TGTGCCACCAGTGAGATCCGTAACTCAGATACGCAGTATTTT
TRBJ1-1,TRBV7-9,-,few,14,CASSAGVSNTEAFF,TGTGCCAGCAGCGCGGGGGTCAGTAACACTGAAGCTTTCTTT
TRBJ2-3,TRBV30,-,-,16,CAWSTNLNTMADTQYF,TGTGCCTGGAGTACCAACCTAAACACTATGGCAGATACGCAGTATTTT
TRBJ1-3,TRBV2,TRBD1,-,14,CASRAGTGGNTIYF,TGTGCCAGCAGGGCCGGGACAGGTGGGAACACCATATATTTT
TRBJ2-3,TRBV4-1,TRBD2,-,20,CASSQPPLTLAGESTDTQYF,TGCGCCAGCAGCCAACCCCCCCTAACACTAGCGGGGGAGAGCACAGATACGCAGTATTTT
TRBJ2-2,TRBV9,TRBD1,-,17,CASERRVGTGNTGELFF,TGTGCCAGCGAGCGTAGGGTGGGGACAGGGAACACCGGGGAGCTGTTTTTT
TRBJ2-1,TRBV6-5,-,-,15,CAISMGGGQYGEQFF,TGTGCCATCTCGATGGGGGGGGGCCAGTACGGTGAGCAGTTCTTC
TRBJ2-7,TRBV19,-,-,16,CASSRDAGPGGYEQYF,TGTGCCAGTAGTAGGGATGCAGGGCCTGGGGGCTACGAGCAGTACTTC
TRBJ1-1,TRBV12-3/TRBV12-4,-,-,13,CASSISGDTEAFF,TGTGCCAGCAGTATATCAGGAGACACTGAAGCTTTCTTT
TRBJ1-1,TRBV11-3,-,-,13,CASSPTVNTEAFF,TGTGCCAGCAGCCCCACAGTTAACACTGAAGCTTTCTTT
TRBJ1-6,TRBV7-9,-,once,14,CASSFGRDNSPLHF,TGTGCCAGCAGCTTTGGACGTGATAATTCACCCCTCCACTTT
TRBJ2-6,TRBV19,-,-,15,CASKRQRSGANVLTF,TGTGCCAGTAAGCGGCAACGCTCTGGGGCCAACGTCCTGACTTTC
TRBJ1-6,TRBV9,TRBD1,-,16,CASSNVGQGANSPLHF,TGTGCCAGCAGCAACGTCGGACAGGGGGCAAATTCACCCCTCCACTTT
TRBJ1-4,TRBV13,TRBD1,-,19,CASSSGTGPRRLTNEKLFF,TGTGCCAGCAGCTCCGGGACAGGGCCACGAAGACTTACTAATGAAAAACTGTTTTTT
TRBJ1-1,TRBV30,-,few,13,CAWIFGRTLEAFF,TGTGCCTGGATTTTCGGGAGGACCCTTGAAGCTTTCTTT
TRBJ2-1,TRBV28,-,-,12,CASSLVPNEQFF,TGTGCCAGCAGTTTAGTTCCCAATGAGCAGTTCTTC
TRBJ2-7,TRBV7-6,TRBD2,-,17,CASSPTSWAGGPSEQYF,TGTGCCAGCAGCCCGACCTCTTGGGCGGGAGGCCCTAGCGAGCAGTACTTC
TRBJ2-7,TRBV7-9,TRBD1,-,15,CASSRLPGGNLEQYF,TGTGCCAGCAGCCGTTTGCCAGGGGGTAACCTCGAGCAGTACTTC
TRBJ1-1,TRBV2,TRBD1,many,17,CAAILARTGLSGTEAFF,TGTGCCGCAATCCTTGCTCGGACAGGGTTATCGGGCACTGAAGCTTTCTTT
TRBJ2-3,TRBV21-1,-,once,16,CAPRGLAKNSTDTQYF,TGTGCCCCACGGGGACTAGCTAAGAATAGCACAGATACGCAGTATTTT
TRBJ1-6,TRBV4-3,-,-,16,CASSPLGNSYNSPLHF,TGCGCCAGCAGCCCTTTGGGGAACTCCTATAATTCACCCCTCCACTTT
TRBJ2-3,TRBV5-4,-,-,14,CASRPGLDEDTQYF,TGTGCCAGCAGACCGGGCCTGGACGAGGATACGCAGTATTTT
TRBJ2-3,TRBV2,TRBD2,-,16,CASSPTLAGGIDTQYF,TGTGCCAGCAGCCCAACCCTAGCGGGAGGAATAGATACGCAGTATTTT
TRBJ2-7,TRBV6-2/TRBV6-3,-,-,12,CASSYLRNEQYF,TGTGCCAGCAGTTACTTGAGAAACGAGCAGTACTTC
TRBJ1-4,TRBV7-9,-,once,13,CASSGGNHGKLFF,TGTGCCAGCAGCGGGGGTAACCACGGGAAACTGTTTTTT
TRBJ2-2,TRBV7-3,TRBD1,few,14,CASSRDRLGGELFF,TGTGCCAGCAGCCGGGACAGGCTCGGCGGGGAGCTGTTTTTT
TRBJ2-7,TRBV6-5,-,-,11,CASSYKGGQYF,TGTGCCAGCAGTTACAAAGGAGGGCAGTACTTC
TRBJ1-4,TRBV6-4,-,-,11,CASRLYEKLFF,TGTGCCAGCAGGCTATATGAAAAACTGTTTTTT
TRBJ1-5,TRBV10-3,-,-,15,CAISESGQGGQPQHF,TGTGCCATCAGTGAGTCGGGGCAGGGTGGCCAGCCCCAGCATTTT
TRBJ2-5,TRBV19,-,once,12,CASGDSPKTQYF,TGTGCCAGCGGTGACAGTCCAAAGACCCAGTACTTC
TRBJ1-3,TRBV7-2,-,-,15,CASSLVGFSGNTIYF,TGTGCCAGCAGCTTAGTCGGTTTCTCTGGAAACACCATATATTTT
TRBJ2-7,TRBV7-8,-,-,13,CASSLGQIYEQYF,TGTGCCAGCAGCTTAGGGCAGATCTACGAGCAGTACTTC
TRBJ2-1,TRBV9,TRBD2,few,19,CASSPWASGRALFGNEQFF,TGTGCCAGCAGCCCGTGGGCCAGCGGGAGGGCTCTTTTCGGGAATGAGCAGTTCTTC
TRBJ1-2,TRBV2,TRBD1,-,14,CASSPDRGVYGYTF,TGTGCCAGCAGTCCTGACAGGGGAGTCTATGGCTACACCTTC
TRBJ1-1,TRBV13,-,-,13,CASSLDEGTEAFF,TGTGCCAGCAGCTTAGATGAGGGCACTGAAGCTTTCTTT
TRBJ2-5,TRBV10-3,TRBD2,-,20,CAISEEEAGASGRFTETQYF,TGTGCCATCAGTGAGGAGGAGGCCGGGGCTAGCGGGAGGTTTACAGAGACCCAGTACTTC
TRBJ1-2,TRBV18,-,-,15,CASSPPGETNYGYTF,TGTGCCAGCTCACCCCCCGGGGAGACTAACTATGGCTACACCTTC
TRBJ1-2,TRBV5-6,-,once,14,CASSFGRYSYGYTF,TGTGCCAGCAGCTTCGGCAGGTACTCCTATGGCTACACCTTC
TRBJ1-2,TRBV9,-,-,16,CASSVGAGATNYGYTF,TGTGCCAGCAGCGTAGGAGCCGGGGCGACTAACTATGGCTACACCTTC
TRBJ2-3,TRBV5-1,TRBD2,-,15,CASSLGRGVTDTQYF,TGCGCCAGCAGCTTGGGGCGGGGGGTCACAGATACGCAGTATTTT
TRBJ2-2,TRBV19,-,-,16,CASSSGTLGNTGELFF,TGTGCCAGTAGTTCCGGGACCCTCGGGAACACCGGGGAGCTGTTTTTT
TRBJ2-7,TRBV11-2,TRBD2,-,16,CASSFEHSGLADEQYF,TGTGCCAGCAGCTTCGAACACTCGGGACTAGCGGACGAGCAGTACTTC
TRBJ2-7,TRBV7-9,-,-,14,CASSFLISTYEQYF,TGTGCCAGCAGCTTCCTGATTTCAACGTACGAGCAGTACTTC
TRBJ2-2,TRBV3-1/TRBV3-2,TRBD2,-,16,CASRPTSGRNTGELFF,TGTGCCAGCCGCCCCACTAGCGGGCGAAACACCGGGGAGCTGTTTTTT
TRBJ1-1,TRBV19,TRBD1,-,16,CASSTGQGRGNTEAFF,TGTGCCAGTAGTACGGGACAGGGGAGGGGGAACACTGAAGCTTTCTTT
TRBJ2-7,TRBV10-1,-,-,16,CASSDVGRGPVYEQYF,TGCGCCAGCAGTGACGTCGGGAGAGGGCCCGTATACGAGCAGTACTTC
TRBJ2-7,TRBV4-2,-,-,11,CASSQTHEQYF,TGTGCCAGCAGCCAAACCCACGAGCAGTACTTC
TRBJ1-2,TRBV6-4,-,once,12,CASSGAREGYTF,TGTGCCAGCAGTGGGGCACGGGAGGGCTACACCTTC
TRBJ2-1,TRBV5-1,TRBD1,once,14,CASREGTGAYEQFF,TGCGCCAGCAGGGAGGGGACAGGGGCTTATGAGCAGTTCTTC
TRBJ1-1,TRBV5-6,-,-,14,CASSPEASHTEAFF,TGTGCCAGCAGCCCGGAGGCCAGCCACACTGAAGCTTTCTTT
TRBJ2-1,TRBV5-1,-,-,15,CASSLDRASLHEQFF,TGCGCCAGCAGCTTGGATAGGGCTAGTCTTCATGAGCAGTTCTTC
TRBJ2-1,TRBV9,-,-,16,CASTQNLAQGYNEQFF,TGTGCCAGCACCCAAAATCTGGCACAGGGCTACAATGAGCAGTTCTTC
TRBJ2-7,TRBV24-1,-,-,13,CATSDPGPTGLYF,TGTGCCACCAGTGATCCCGGACCAACAGGGCTGTACTTC